This TCR beta chain comes out of a study of T cell responses to AZD1222 COVID-19 vaccine (dated by TCRdb to the early 2020s). Concerning the study at large: Because spike-specific TCR depth and breadth did not differ between the two schedules, AZD1222 recipients who got a second dose at roughly 4 weeks were pooled with those who got a second dose at roughly 12 weeks. Trial participants were enrolled into age subgroups of 18-55, 56-69 and 70-plus years, which contained roughly 150, 30 and 60 TCR-sequenced participants, respectively. A total of 240 or so trial participants underwent TCR sequencing, of whom about 210 had received two doses of AZD1222 and about 26 had received two doses of the MenACWY control vaccine. What the work shows at the level of the full study, not this receptor alone: Participants were mostly white British and included more females than males, and it was suggested by the authors that clonal diversity may have been underestimated. CD4 TCRs associated with the vaccine covered the entire spike protein, and the dominant responses were in regions 160-218 and 743-854. Conclusions about previously exposed vaccinees are limited, since just 6 or 7 AZD1222 recipients were seropositive for SARS-CoV-2 at baseline. Reportedly, almost half of the unique spike-specific TCRs recognized epitopes lying outside the regions that are mutated in the B.1.351 and B.1.1.7 variants. In the small 56-69-year group, the increase in depth fell short of significance, most likely because of low power. Because no samples from the day 14 peak response were available, repertoires could be characterized only after the peak T cell response. Spike-specific TCR breadth and depth rose significantly after two AZD1222 doses compared with day 0 and with MenACWY recipients.

The CDR3 regions of human TCRbeta chains were subjected to immunosequencing. The source study handled its data this way. TCRs in the repertoires were matched against a reference library of SARS-CoV-2-specific TCRs that had been generated with the MIRA antigen-specificity platform. Breadth was defined as the fraction of unique TCRs that were SARS-CoV-2-associated, and depth was defined as the fraction of total T cells that were SARS-CoV-2-associated. Using the MIRA data, each spike-specific TCR was mapped to the spike region that the TCR reacts to and placed in a CD4 or CD8 class. Log10-transformed breadth and depth values were compared by one-way ANOVA with Sidak's multiple comparisons tests. Drawn from immuneACCESS, this table holds only the in-frame rearrangements with V and J called that TCRdb kept. Clones are partly lost; checked studies trace under half to an unresolved V gene and leave the rest unexplained. The V and J calls and clone size are taken from that table; D and trimming were inferred from the DNA. Within this sample are under 200,000 clones, with 94% of them counted one time only. The ten largest clones take up about 0.6% of the sample.

Taken with the paper, the label for time point translates to: baseline before first vaccination. Samples from vaccinated people were obtained from the UK trials COV001 and COV002, which included a single-blind randomized controlled phase 2/3 trial of AZD1222 (ChAdOx1 nCoV-19) in healthy adults. For TCRbeta chain sequencing, PBMC samples were collected from trial participants at day 0 and at day 28 after the second dose. On this clone itself: It lacks a known antigen. No base-level quality is on record; no much larger clone is a single base apart.

The clonotype originates from an adult in good health. The sample in question was peripheral blood, obtained on day 0 of AZD1222 vaccination.

The DNA sequence is as follows: TGTGCCAGCAGCTTAGAGGGTTTTTCGTCCGGGGAGCTGTTTTTT. It codes for CASSLEGFSSGELFF. The V gene is TRBV7-8 and the J gene is TRBJ2-2, with no reliable assignment of the D segment. Based on the germline V gene, the CDR1 and CDR2 sequences are SGHVS and FQNEAQ. V is clipped by 1 base and J by 6 bases, and the sequence between their germline boundaries is 12 bases long. The CDR3 measures 15 amino acids from cysteine to phenylalanine. Solely the CDR3 DNA is kept, with 45 bases framed from the first base.